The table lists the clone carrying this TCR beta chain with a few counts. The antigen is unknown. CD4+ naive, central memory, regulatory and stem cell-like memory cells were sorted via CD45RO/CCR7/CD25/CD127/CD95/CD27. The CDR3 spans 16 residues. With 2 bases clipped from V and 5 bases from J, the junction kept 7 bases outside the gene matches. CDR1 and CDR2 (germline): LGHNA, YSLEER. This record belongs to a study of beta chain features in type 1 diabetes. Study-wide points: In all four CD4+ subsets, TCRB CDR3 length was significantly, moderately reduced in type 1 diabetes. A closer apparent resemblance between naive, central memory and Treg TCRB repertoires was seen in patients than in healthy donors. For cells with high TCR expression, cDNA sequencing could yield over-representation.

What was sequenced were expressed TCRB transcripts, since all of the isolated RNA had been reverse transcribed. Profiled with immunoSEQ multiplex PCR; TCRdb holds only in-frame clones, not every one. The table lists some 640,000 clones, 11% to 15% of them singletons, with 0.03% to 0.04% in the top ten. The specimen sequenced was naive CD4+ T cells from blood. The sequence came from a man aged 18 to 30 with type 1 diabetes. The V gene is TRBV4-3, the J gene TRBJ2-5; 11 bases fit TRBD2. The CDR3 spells CASSQSSGGTGETQYF. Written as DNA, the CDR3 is TGCGCCAGCAGCCAATCTAGCGGGGGGACGGGCGAGACCCAGTACTTC.